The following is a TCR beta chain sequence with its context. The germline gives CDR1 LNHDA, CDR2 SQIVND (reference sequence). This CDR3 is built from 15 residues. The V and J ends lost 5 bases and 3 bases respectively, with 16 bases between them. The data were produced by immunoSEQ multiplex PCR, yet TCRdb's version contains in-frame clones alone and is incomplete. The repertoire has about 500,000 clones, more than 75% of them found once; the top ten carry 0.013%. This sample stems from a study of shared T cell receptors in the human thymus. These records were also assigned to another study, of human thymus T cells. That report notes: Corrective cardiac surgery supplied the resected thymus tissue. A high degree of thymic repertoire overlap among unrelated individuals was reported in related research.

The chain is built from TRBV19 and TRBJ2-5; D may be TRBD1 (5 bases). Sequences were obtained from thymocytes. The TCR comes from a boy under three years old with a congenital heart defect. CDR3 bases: TGTGCCAGTAGTGCATTGGAAGGCAGGGAAGAGACCCAGTACTTC. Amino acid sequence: CASSALEGREETQYF. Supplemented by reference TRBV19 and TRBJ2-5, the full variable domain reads DGGITQSPKYLFRKEGQNVTLSCEQNLNHDAMYWYRQDPGQGLRLIYYSQIVNDFQKGDIAEGYSVSREKKESFPLTVTSAQKNPTAFYLCASSALEGREETQYFGPGTRLLVL.